This T cell receptor beta chain emerged from a study of CD8 T cells in ankylosing spondylitis. TCRdb re-called the 5' RACE reads with MiXCR, one entry per CDR3 protein. The sample yields about 69,000 distinct CDR3 sequences, about 5.2% seen once. This receptor was obtained from a male donor with ankylosing spondylitis or in good health (not recorded which). Specimen: blood, either unsorted or a sorted T cell fraction (not recorded which).

The CDR3 bases are TGCACCACCAGCTTGGTATACGAACAGGGGGGATCGTTTCGGTTCTTC. Translated: CTTSLVYEQGGSFRFF. The rearrangement links TRBV5-1 to TRBJ2-1, with 8 bases aligning to TRBD1. Germline assignment: CDR1 SGHRS and CDR2 YFSETQ. The CDR3 totals 16 residues.